The T cell receptor beta chain described here comes from a study of OX40 agonist ivuxolimab in advanced cancers. General study results and limits: Among some nonresponders, normalized T-cell clonal expansion was also low. Among the least clonally expanded were partial responders at 0.1-3.0 mg/kg.

From germline, CDR1 is SGHVS and CDR2 FNYEAQ. V lost 5 bases, J lost 0 bases, and 11 bases lay in between. The CDR3 extends over 14 amino acids. Points on this clone: What it binds is not known.

Profiling relied on immunoSEQ multiplex PCR, and the TCRdb table lists in-frame clones only, not all of them. The sample holds about 25,000 clones, 70% to 90% seen once. The sequencing used CD4+ or CD8+ T cells sorted from blood, collected in a trial of the OX40 agonist ivuxolimab. This clonotype was obtained from an adult with an advanced solid tumor such as melanoma, head and neck, liver or kidney cancer. The chain carries TRBV7-6 and TRBJ2-7; D is perhaps TRBD1 (5 bases). The CDR3 region is CASSKTGSSYEQYF. The CDR3 coding sequence is TGTGCCAGCAGCAAAACAGGAAGCTCCTACGAGCAGTACTTC. The variable domain in full, with the rest retrieved from reference TRBV7-6 and TRBJ2-7, is GAGVSQSPRYKVTKRGQDVALRCDPISGHVSLYWYRQALGQGPEFLTYFNYEAQQDKSGLPNDRFSAERPEGSISTLTIQRTEQRDSAMYRCASSKTGSSYEQYFGPGTRLTVT.